The 27 T cell receptor beta chains in this list originate from one sample, sequenced in a study of shared clonotypes between healthy human individuals. Only in-frame clones appear in the TCRdb table, and some are missing; sequencing was by immunoSEQ multiplex PCR. The table lists some 2.1 million clones, around 96% of them singletons. Naive CD8 populations comprised CD45RO-negative cells positively selected for CCR7, excluding terminally differentiated effector memory CD45RA+ cells. The sample was naive CD8+ T cells sorted from blood. The source of these receptors is a man aged 18 to 29 in good health.

This chain links TRBV5-6 with TRBJ2-2, with 10 bases aligning to TRBD1. Germline CDR1 is SGHDT and CDR2 is YYEEEE. The CDR3 totals 16 residues. V was pared by 3 bases and J by 4 bases, with 6 bases of the junction left unmatched. This CDR3 reads CASSSGDRGVTGELFF. The DNA for the CDR3 is TGTGCCAGCAGCTCGGGGGACAGGGGTGTCACCGGGGAGCTGTTTTTT.

V is TRBV27 and J is TRBJ1-2; D perhaps matches TRBD1 (6 bases). This CDR3 spans 14 amino acids. V dropped 5 bases and J dropped 6 bases, with 16 bases sitting between them. Germline V gene sequence: CDR1 MNHEY, CDR2 SMNVEV (reference sequence). The CDR3 sequence is CASSTTGGGHGYTF. The CDR3 DNA follows: TGTGCCAGCAGTACCACGGGGGGCGGCCATGGCTACACCTTC.

The V call is TRBV23-1, the J call TRBJ2-7; D call uncertain. TRBV23-1 is an ORF, with its function uncertain. The CDR3 contains 15 residues. With 4 bases removed from V and 1 base from J, the gap between germline ends came to 14 bases. The DNA for the CDR3 is TGCGCCAGCAGTCCACAGTTGGGGATGTCCTACGAGCAGTACTTC. Translated: CASSPQLGMSYEQYF.

As to this clone: Other DNA sequences of this sample code for an identical CDR3. This chain links TRBV27 with TRBJ2-7; 8 bases match TRBD2. J was trimmed by 0 bases and V by 5 bases; bases with no gene match: 3. Germline CDR1 and CDR2: MNHEY and SMNVEV (reference sequence). The CDR3 extends over 14 amino acids. CDR3 sequence (DNA): TGTGCCAGCAGTCTAGCGGGTAGCTCCTACGAGCAGTACTTC. Residues: CASSLAGSSYEQYF.

This chain links TRBV4-1 with TRBJ2-7; TRBD2 is a possible D gene (5 bases). Germline V lookup: CDR1 MGHRA, CDR2 YSYEKL. The CDR3 spans 18 residues. Trimming removed 1 base from V and 0 bases from J, with 19 bases in between. CDR3 loop: CASSQVASFTRGSYEQYF. In DNA form, the CDR3 reads TGCGCCAGCAGCCAAGTAGCGTCATTCACCCGGGGCTCCTACGAGCAGTACTTC.

The chain links TRBV11-2 to TRBJ2-1, with D possibly being TRBD1 (6 bases). The V end was cut by 5 bases, the J end by 3 bases, with 11 bases between. The germline V gene has CDR1 SGHAT and CDR2 FQNNGV. The CDR3 is 14 residues long. The CDR3 nucleotides read TGTGCCAGCAGCCCATGGGGGCTCTACAATGAGCAGTTCTTC. Amino acids: CASSPWGLYNEQFF.

This chain uses TRBV13 with TRBJ1-1; D is unclear. V dropped 0 bases and J dropped 4 bases, with 15 bases sitting between them. The CDR3 is 16 amino acids. Germline V lookup: CDR1 PRHDT, CDR2 FYEKMQ (reference sequence). CDR3 bases: TGTGCCAGCAGCTTAGGGGAGGCCTCGATGGGCACTGAAGCTTTCTTT. This encodes CASSLGEASMGTEAFF.

The J gene is TRBJ1-4, the V gene TRBV6-5; TRBD1 is a possible D gene (6 bases). CDR3 size: 16 residues. The ends were cut back, 2 bases at V and 7 bases at J, with 17 bases in the middle. Germline CDR1 reads MNHEY; CDR2 reads SVGAGI. The CDR3 sequence is CASSYRTASPFEKLFF. In nucleotides, the CDR3 is TGTGCCAGCAGTTACCGGACAGCGAGTCCCTTTGAAAAACTGTTTTTT.

This rearrangement joins TRBV7-9 to TRBJ2-5, with a tentative D call TRBD1 (5 bases). Germline CDR1 is SEHNR and CDR2 is FQNEAQ (reference sequence). V lost 4 bases and J 4 bases, leaving 10 bases between the germline ends. This CDR3 contains 13 residues. The CDR3 is CASSSSGIETQYF. CDR3 sequence (DNA): TGTGCCAGCAGCTCCTCAGGGATAGAGACCCAGTACTTC.

The V and J genes are TRBV11-2 and TRBJ2-1; the D call may be TRBD1 or TRBD2 (5 bases each). This CDR3 has 14 residues. Trimming pared 1 base from V and 3 bases from J, leaving 7 bases between. Germline V gene lookup returns CDR1 SGHAT and CDR2 FQNNGV. This CDR3 reads CASSLGGFYNEQFF. The CDR3 nucleotides are TGTGCCAGCAGCTTAGGGGGGTTCTACAATGAGCAGTTCTTC.

This clone was counted only a few times. V usage is TRBV16 and J usage is TRBJ2-7; D remains ambiguous. Per germline, CDR1 KGHSY and CDR2 FQNENV. V was pared by 2 bases and J by 5 bases, with 19 bases between. The CDR3 runs to 16 residues. CDR3: CASSQGLNVGRHEQYF. In DNA form, the CDR3 reads TGTGCCAGCAGCCAAGGGTTGAACGTCGGCAGGCACGAGCAGTACTTC.

The chain carries TRBV18 and TRBJ1-4; TRBD1 matches at 7 bases. Trimming took 4 bases from V and 6 from J; bases not matched to a gene: 11. There are 16 residues in the CDR3. The germline V gene encodes CDR1 KGHSH and CDR2 LQKENI. In nucleotides, the CDR3 is TGTGCCAGCTCACTTAGCCGGGACAGCCAGCATGAAAAACTGTTTTTT. Translation gives CASSLSRDSQHEKLFF.

The V call is TRBV29-1, the J call TRBJ1-1, with a possible D match to TRBD1 (6 bases). V lost 6 bases to trimming and J lost 3 bases, with 17 bases between them. From germline, CDR1 is SQVTM and CDR2 ANQGSEA. The CDR3 has 14 residues. CDR3 nucleotide sequence: TGCAGCGTAGAGTGGGAAGGGGGATACACTGAAGCTTTCTTT. Protein product: CSVEWEGGYTEAFF.

V gene TRBV6-6 combines with J gene TRBJ1-1; D may be TRBD1 (5 bases). The CDR3 has 14 residues. Germline assignment: CDR1 MNHNY and CDR2 SVGAGI (reference sequence). Deletions cut 2 bases from V and 6 bases from J, with 13 bases between. The DNA for the CDR3 is TGTGCCAGCAGTTACCGACCGGGGGATCCTGAAGCTTTCTTT. Its translation is CASSYRPGDPEAFF.

The rearrangement uses TRBV14 and TRBJ2-5; 10 positions agree with TRBD2. This CDR3 is built from 16 residues. The germline V gene encodes CDR1 SGHDN and CDR2 FVKESK. V shed 4 bases, J shed 8 bases, and the junction held 13 bases outside the gene matches. CDR3 loop: CASSPVRTSGLRTQYF. Written as DNA, the CDR3 is TGTGCCAGCAGCCCGGTACGGACTAGCGGCCTTAGAACCCAGTACTTC.

The rearrangement links TRBV19 to TRBJ2-7, with a tentative D call TRBD2 (5 bases). Trimming took 3 bases from V and 1 from J, leaving 16 bases between them. Germline CDR1 reads LNHDA; CDR2 reads SQIVND (reference sequence). This CDR3 comprises 16 residues. The CDR3 region is CASSMKPWTGSYEQYF. For the CDR3, the DNA is TGTGCCAGTAGTATGAAGCCCTGGACTGGATCCTACGAGCAGTACTTC.

This rearrangement joins TRBV5-6 to TRBJ2-5; D is unresolved. Germline V CDR1 and CDR2: SGHDT, YYEEEE. V gave up 8 bases and J gave up 4 bases, with 21 bases separating them. The CDR3 extends over 15 amino acids. The CDR3: CASSLPQSPTETQYF. As DNA, the CDR3 is TGTGCCAGTTCCCTGCCTCAGTCTCCCACAGAGACCCAGTACTTC.

V usage is TRBV4-1 and J usage is TRBJ1-2; D is unclear. Trimming removed 7 bases at V and 4 bases at J, with 7 bases between. The CDR3 contains 11 residues. Germline lookup yields CDR1 MGHRA and CDR2 YSYEKL. CDR3 loop: CASTAGYGYTF. CDR3 nucleotides: TGCGCCAGCACGGCAGGCTATGGCTACACCTTC.

DNA of the CDR3: TGTGCCAGCAGTCCCCCCCCCACAGGGAACGAGCAGTACTTC. Translating gives CASSPPPTGNEQYF. The V and J genes are TRBV28 and TRBJ2-7; D is possibly TRBD1 (6 bases). The CDR3 sequence is 14 residues long. Germline-derived CDR1 and CDR2 are MDHEN and SYDVKM. The V and J ends lost 5 bases and 5 bases respectively, with 16 bases between them.

The rearrangement uses TRBV5-6 and TRBJ1-1; perhaps TRBD1 as D (6 bases). Germline V gene sequence: CDR1 SGHDT, CDR2 YYEEEE. This CDR3 has 13 amino acids. The V and J ends lost 8 bases and 4 bases respectively, with 15 bases between them. The CDR3 sequence: CASRRQGTTEAFF. CDR3 nucleotide sequence: TGTGCCAGTCGTAGGCAGGGGACCACTGAAGCTTTCTTT.

The rearrangement joins TRBV19 to TRBJ1-1; 11 bases are a match to TRBD1. Germline V gene lookup returns CDR1 LNHDA and CDR2 SQIVND (reference sequence). V lost 9 bases to trimming and J lost 3 bases; unmatched junction nucleotides: 3. CDR3 length equals 13 residues. The CDR3 DNA reads TGTGCCAGCAGGGACAGGGGGTACACTGAAGCTTTCTTT. Residues: CASRDRGYTEAFF.

The chain recombines TRBV7-2 with TRBJ1-1; possibly TRBD1 for D (6 bases). The CDR3 is made up of 16 amino acids. The germline V gene has CDR1 SGHTA and CDR2 FQGNSA. V lost 1 base to trimming and J lost 7 bases, with 19 bases between them. Written as DNA, the CDR3 is TGTGCCAGCAGCTTAGTTACAGGCCCAGGGGTGGTTGAAGCTTTCTTT. Residues: CASSLVTGPGVVEAFF.

This clone showed up just once. J is TRBJ2-7 and V is TRBV5-4; 7 bases are shared with TRBD1. Germline CDR1 is SGHNT and CDR2 is YYREEE (reference sequence). The CDR3 runs 14 residues. Losses at the gene ends were 3 bases for V and 2 bases for J; bases not matched to a gene: 5. The CDR3 region has the DNA TGTGCCAGCAGCTGGGACAGTGGGACCTACGAGCAGTACTTC. Amino acid sequence: CASSWDSGTYEQYF.

The chain couples TRBV13 to TRBJ2-1; the match to TRBD2 covers 14 bases. This CDR3 region has 16 residues. Unmatched junction bases numbered 6, after V lost 5 bases and J lost 6 bases. Germline V gene lookup returns CDR1 PRHDT and CDR2 FYEKMQ (reference sequence). CDR3 bases: TGTGCCAGCAGCGCCTCCGGGACTAGCGGGAGCAATGAGCAGTTCTTC. Protein sequence: CASSASGTSGSNEQFF.

The chain recombines TRBV6-5 with TRBJ2-7, with D perhaps TRBD1 (5 bases). The CDR3 is 11 amino acids. Germline CDR1 and CDR2: MNHEY and SVGAGI. The germline V and J ends were trimmed by 4 bases and 6 bases, with 7 bases remaining between them. CDR3 residues: CASSWGGEQYF. The CDR3 nucleotides read TGTGCCAGCAGTTGGGGCGGCGAGCAGTACTTC.

The CDR3 spells CASSLDLREKLFF. The DNA of the CDR3 is TGTGCCAGCAGCTTAGATTTAAGGGAAAAACTGTTTTTT. The gene calls are TRBV11-2 and TRBJ1-4; D call uncertain. The CDR3 runs to 13 residues. The germline V gene has CDR1 SGHAT and CDR2 FQNNGV. The V end was cut by 0 bases, the J end by 8 bases, with 7 bases between.

The chain carries TRBV7-9 and TRBJ2-7, with no clear D. The germline CDR1 and CDR2 sequences are SEHNR and FQNEAQ (reference sequence). V shed 4 bases and J shed 3 bases, with 16 bases lying between them. The CDR3 length is 15 residues. The CDR3 DNA reads TGTGCCAGCAGCTCCGGACCGCCTGGTAGCTACGAGCAGTACTTC. Translated: CASSSGPPGSYEQYF. Variable domain in full (rest from reference TRBV7-9 and TRBJ2-7): DTGVSQNPRHKITKRGQNVTFRCDPISEHNRLYWYRQTLGQGPEFLTYFQNEAQLEKSRLLSDRFSAERPKGSFSTLEIQRTEQGDSAMYLCASSSGPPGSYEQYFGPGTRLTVT.